This record covers a single TCR beta chain. Antigen: not known. This CDR3 spans 13 amino acids. CDR1 SEHNR and CDR2 FQNEAQ come from the germline V gene (reference sequence). The germline V and J ends were trimmed by 5 bases and 7 bases, with 14 bases remaining between them. The sample is drawn from a study of T-cell memory formation after mild COVID-19. Study-level findings and limits: Shrinking CD4+ clones were chiefly CM and EM; CD8+ ones were chiefly EMRA.

TCRdb re-derived calls from the 5' RACE reads in MiXCR, one entry per CDR3 protein. The sample records over 300,000 distinct CDR3 sequences, 20% to 25% being singletons. The clonotype comes from a man in his late teens or twenties who had mild COVID-19 (a few samples of this study predate the infection). Cell type and time point are not known. The sequenced material came from PBMCs or a T cell subset sorted from them (not recorded which). The chain couples TRBV7-9 to TRBJ2-5; D is unclear. The CDR3 loop reads CASSPDLGGTQYF. DNA of the CDR3: TGTGCCAGCAGCCCGGATCTAGGTGGGACCCAGTACTTC.